This T cell receptor (beta chain) was sequenced during a study of cytomegalovirus exposure and HLA in healthy donors. Study outcomes and limitations: Some V segments (TRBV6-2 and TRBV6-3 among them) were excluded as indistinguishable.

Amplification used 60 Vbeta primers and 13 Jbeta primers. Here immunoSEQ multiplex PCR was the method, and the copy in TCRdb shows in-frame clones only, minus some. The table records over 100,000 clones, about 82% of them present only once. CDR1 and CDR2 from the germline V gene are SGHVS and FQNEAQ. CDR3 length: 15 amino acids. Trimming left V 3 bases short and J 4 bases short, with 15 bases between. For this clone: The antigen is not known.

The sample comprised PBMCs. The chain combines TRBV7-8 with TRBJ1-1; D unresolved. This sequence originates from a man aged 30-40 years in good health and CMV-seronegative. CDR3: CASSFSSGIATEAFF. The CDR3 bases are TGTGCCAGCAGCTTCTCCAGCGGGATTGCCACTGAAGCTTTCTTT.